This TCR beta chain emerged from a study of T cells in localized non-small cell lung cancer. Overall study results and limits: Because sequencing included only one region (of the tumor), heterogeneity remains possible. Tumor trailed uninvolved adjacent lung in T cell clonality, which peaked there.

Germline V lookup: CDR1 LNHDA, CDR2 SQIVND (reference sequence). V lost 4 bases to trimming and J lost 4 bases, with 16 bases between them. This CDR3 region has 16 residues. Sequencing used immunoSEQ multiplex PCR; TCRdb keeps in-frame clones, though not all of them. The sample has roughly 40,000 clones, around 87% seen once. This clone showed up just once. Its antigen is as yet unknown. This clonotype originated in a man aged 18 to 49 with stage I lung adenocarcinoma. The V gene is TRBV19, the J gene TRBJ2-2; D perhaps matches TRBD1 (7 bases). The input for sequencing was peripheral blood, taken before any cancer treatment. CDR3 bases: TGTGCCAGTAGTACGAGACAGGGCGGGGTCACCGGGGAGCTGTTTTTT. This encodes CASSTRQGGVTGELFF.